This TCR beta chain was found in a study of TIL therapy for anti-PD-1-resistant metastatic lung cancer. Sequencing used immunoSEQ v3. Data came from immunoSEQ multiplex PCR; TCRdb stores just in-frame clones and leaves some out. This sample has tens of thousands of clones, with 80% to 90% found just once. Time point noted: pre-treatment sample, taken before nivolumab and TIL therapy. Germline loops: CDR1 MDHEN, CDR2 SYDVKM. This CDR3 contains 14 residues. V trimming: 1 base; J trimming: 6 bases; junction bases outside the gene matches: 3. This receptor was obtained from a person between 25 and 80 years old with non-small cell lung cancer. This chain connects TRBV28 to TRBJ1-5; 7 nucleotides agree with TRBD1. The material sequenced was blood, taken at baseline. The CDR3 region is CASSLLGGGQPQHF. The CDR3 DNA follows: TGTGCCAGCAGTTTATTAGGGGGCGGTCAGCCCCAGCATTTT.